One TCR beta chain is described in this entry. Its antigen is as yet unknown. A much larger clone is a single base away; this may be a read error. These data come from a study of memory CD4+ T cells and cytomegalovirus serostatus. Study as a whole: Healthy Belgian adult donors included several CMV-positive and more than 20 CMV-negative people. The study's findings and limits: Each of approximately 73 CMV-associated TCRbeta sequences occurred in one to five individuals. The CMV-associated TCR signature appears largely within the CD4+ memory repertoire. A US-trained random forest predicted CMV serostatus with median AUC around 0.9.

The table came from immunoSEQ multiplex PCR; TCRdb's copy has only in-frame clones and leaves some out. The data show 46,000 or so clones, about 73% seen once. Single viable CD3+CD4+CD8-CD45RO+ cells were sorted as the memory CD4+ T cells. Trimming removed 1 base from V and 1 base from J, with 8 bases in between. Germline CDR1 SGHDT, CDR2 YYEEEE. This CDR3 region has 14 residues. Sequencing used memory CD4+ T cells from blood. The rearrangement links TRBV5-6 to TRBJ1-1; D not resolved. This receptor was taken from an adult in good health and CMV-seronegative. In DNA, the CDR3 is TGTGCCAGCAGCTTGAGAGGGCCGAACACTGAAGCTTTCTTT. Its translation: CASSLRGPNTEAFF. The full variable domain, with the rest looked up from reference TRBV5-6 and TRBJ1-1, is DAGVTQSPTHLIKTRGQQVTLRCSPKSGHDTVSWYQQALGQGPQFIFQYYEEEERQRGNFPDRFSGHQFPNYSSELNVNALLLGDSALYLCASSLRGPNTEAFFGQGTRLTVV.